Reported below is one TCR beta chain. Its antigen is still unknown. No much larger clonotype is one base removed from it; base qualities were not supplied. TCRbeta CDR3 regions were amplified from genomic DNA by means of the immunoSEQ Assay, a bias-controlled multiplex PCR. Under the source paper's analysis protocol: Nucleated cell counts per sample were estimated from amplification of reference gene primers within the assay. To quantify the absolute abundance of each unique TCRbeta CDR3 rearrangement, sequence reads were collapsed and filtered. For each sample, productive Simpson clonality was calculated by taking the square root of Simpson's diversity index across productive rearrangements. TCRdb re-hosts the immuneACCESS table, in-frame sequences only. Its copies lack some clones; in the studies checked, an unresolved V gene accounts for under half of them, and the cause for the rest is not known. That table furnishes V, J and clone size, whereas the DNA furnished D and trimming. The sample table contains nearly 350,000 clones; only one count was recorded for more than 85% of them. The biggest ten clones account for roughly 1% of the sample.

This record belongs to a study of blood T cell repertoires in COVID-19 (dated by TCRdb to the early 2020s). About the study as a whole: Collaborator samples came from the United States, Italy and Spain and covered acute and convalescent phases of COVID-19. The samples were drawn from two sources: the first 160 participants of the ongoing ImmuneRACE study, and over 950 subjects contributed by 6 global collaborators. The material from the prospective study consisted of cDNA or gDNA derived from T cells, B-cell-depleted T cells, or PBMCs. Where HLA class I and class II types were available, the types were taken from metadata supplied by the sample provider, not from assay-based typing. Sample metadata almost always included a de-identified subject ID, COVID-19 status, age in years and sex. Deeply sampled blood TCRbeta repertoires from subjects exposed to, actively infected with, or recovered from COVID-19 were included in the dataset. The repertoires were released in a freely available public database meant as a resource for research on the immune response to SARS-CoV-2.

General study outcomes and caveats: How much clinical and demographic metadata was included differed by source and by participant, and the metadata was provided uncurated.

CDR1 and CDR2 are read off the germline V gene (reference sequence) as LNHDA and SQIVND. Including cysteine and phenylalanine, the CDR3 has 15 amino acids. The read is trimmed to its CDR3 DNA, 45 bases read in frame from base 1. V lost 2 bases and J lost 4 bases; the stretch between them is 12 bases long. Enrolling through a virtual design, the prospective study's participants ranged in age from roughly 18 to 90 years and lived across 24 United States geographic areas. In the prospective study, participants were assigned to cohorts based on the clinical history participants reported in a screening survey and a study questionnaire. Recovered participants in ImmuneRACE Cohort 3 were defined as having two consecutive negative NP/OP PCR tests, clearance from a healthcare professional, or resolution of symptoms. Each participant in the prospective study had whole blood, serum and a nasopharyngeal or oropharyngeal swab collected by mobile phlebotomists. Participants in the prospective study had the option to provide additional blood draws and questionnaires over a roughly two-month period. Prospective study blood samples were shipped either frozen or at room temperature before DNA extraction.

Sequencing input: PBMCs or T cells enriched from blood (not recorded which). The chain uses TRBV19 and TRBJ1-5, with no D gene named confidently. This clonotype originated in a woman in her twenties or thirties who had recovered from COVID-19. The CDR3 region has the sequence CASSITNRPNQPQHF. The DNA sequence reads TGTGCCAGTAGTATAACCAACAGACCAAATCAGCCCCAGCATTTT.